This is a list of T cell receptor beta chains from one sample in a study of T cell responses to AZD1222 COVID-19 vaccine. Profiled with immunoSEQ multiplex PCR; TCRdb holds only in-frame clones, not every one. The sample has about 120,000 clones, about nine tenths seen once. The sample was peripheral blood, taken on day 0 of AZD1222 vaccination. These receptors all stem from an adult in good health. Each CDR3 is given without its conserved first and last residue. Each record gives: clone size, V gene, J gene, CDR3 protein. Clone size is given for some rows only: seen once, a few or many times, or a class if the clone is expanded.

once	TRBV7-2	TRBJ2-7	ASSLDYEQY
.	TRBV7-2	TRBJ2-5	ASSLEMGETQY
.	TRBV6-2/TRBV6-3	TRBJ1-5	ASSRTLGGNQPQH
.	TRBV5-4	TRBJ1-1	ASRRQGAGTEAF
few	TRBV5-1	TRBJ2-6	ASSRDTAGANVLT
.	TRBV5-6	TRBJ2-1	ASSSHRLAGGPGEQF
.	TRBV7-3	TRBJ2-2	ASSALFPAGELF
.	TRBV7-3	TRBJ2-2	ASSSDRAELF
.	TRBV20-1	TRBJ1-1	SASYQPKNTEAF
.	TRBV6-6	TRBJ1-1	ASSRRTGAGVTEAF
.	TRBV6-5	TRBJ2-7	ASSYRGSGGFSEQY
.	TRBV4-2	TRBJ1-1	ASSHEPSLDTEAF
.	TRBV7-2	TRBJ2-7	ASSSGQGRGGYEQY
.	TRBV10-3	TRBJ2-7	AISVGLVYEQY
.	TRBV6-1	TRBJ1-2	ASSEGGIRGANYGYT
.	TRBV19	TRBJ1-5	ASSIGTGGRNQPQH
few	TRBV6-2/TRBV6-3	TRBJ1-1	ASSQRLEAF
.	TRBV30	TRBJ1-2	AWSPQGWYGYT
.	TRBV5-4	TRBJ1-2	ASSIGQEGYT
.	TRBV10-2	TRBJ1-2	ASSEQASGYGYT
.	TRBV10-1	TRBJ1-4	ASETGETLGEKLF
.	TRBV29-1	TRBJ1-1	SGSQGWRETEAF
.	TRBV27	TRBJ1-4	ASSLLSGQRNEKLF
.	TRBV4-2	TRBJ1-1	ASSQEEGRNTEAF
.	TRBV19	TRBJ1-4	ASSPRLDRVGEKLF
once	TRBV6-1	TRBJ1-4	ASSESEGQGGV
.	TRBV11-2	TRBJ1-6	ASSSSGSGRLH
.	TRBV5-1	TRBJ1-1	ASSLGPHTEAF
.	TRBV6-1	TRBJ1-5	ASSEKVHQPQH
.	TRBV9	TRBJ1-1	ASSQMVNTEAF
.	TRBV4-2	TRBJ1-6	ASSQKTFRDSNSPLH
.	TRBV7-9	TRBJ2-7	ASSHAMKGTDYEQY
.	TRBV9	TRBJ1-3	ASSLHRGRGYGNTIY
.	TRBV7-3	TRBJ1-1	ASSLNGGTEAF
.	TRBV4-1	TRBJ1-2	ASSRTVEVYYGYT
.	TRBV5-1	TRBJ1-4	ASSRTGVGEKLF
once	TRBV7-2	TRBJ1-4	ASSSPRGAGEKLF
.	TRBV18	TRBJ2-3	ASSPYPDSTDTQY
once	TRBV12-2	TRBJ2-3	ASRPTSGGCTDTQY
.	TRBV2	TRBJ1-1	ASSAQGQGTEAF
.	TRBV4-1	TRBJ2-7	ASSQDTEQY
.	TRBV21-1	TRBJ1-5	ASSKGGTGKQPQH
.	TRBV5-5	TRBJ2-1	ASSPAGGYNEQF
.	TRBV7-9	TRBJ1-1	ASSLEGVGAF
.	TRBV3-1/TRBV3-2	TRBJ2-4	ASSQGTGGNIQY
.	TRBV4-3	TRBJ1-1	ASSQGDRAAF